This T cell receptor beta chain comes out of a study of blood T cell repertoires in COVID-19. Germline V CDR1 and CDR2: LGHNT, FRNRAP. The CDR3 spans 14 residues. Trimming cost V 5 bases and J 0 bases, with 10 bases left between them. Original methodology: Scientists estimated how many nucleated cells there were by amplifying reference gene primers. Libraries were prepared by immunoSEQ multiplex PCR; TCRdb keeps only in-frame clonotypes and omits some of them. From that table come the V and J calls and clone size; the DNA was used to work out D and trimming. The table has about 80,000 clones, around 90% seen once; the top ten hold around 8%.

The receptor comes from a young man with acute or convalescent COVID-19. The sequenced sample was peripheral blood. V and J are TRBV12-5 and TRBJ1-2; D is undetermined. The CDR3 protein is CASGAGGANYGYTF. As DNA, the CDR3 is TGTGCTAGTGGTGCCGGCGGGGCTAACTATGGCTACACCTTC.